A few counts support the clone carrying this T cell receptor (beta chain). What it recognizes is unknown. The sample comes from a study of glioma-infiltrating T cells. V lost 10 bases and J lost 3; bases outside the gene matches: 10. Germline V gene lookup returns CDR1 SNHLY and CDR2 FYNNEI. The CDR3 has 14 amino acids. Overall study results and limits: Gliomas, especially low-grade, showed above-expected tissue-blood divergence; non-neoplastic patients showed below.

Using RNA template, CDR3s of TCR alpha and beta were amplified with iRepertoire arm-PCR. Each CDR3 protein is one row after TCRdb ran MiXCR on the multiplex PCR reads. The table includes 150,000 to 200,000 distinct CDR3 sequences, roughly a third detected once. The sample taken for sequencing was glioma tissue, nonneoplastic brain tissue, or PBMCs (not recorded which). The TCR was taken from a human donor with low-grade glioma or glioblastoma, undergoing nonglioma brain surgery, or in good health (not recorded which). The chain is built from TRBV2 and TRBJ2-3; 7 nucleotides align to TRBD1. The CDR3 region has the DNA TGTGCCAACAAGAGGGGGCAGGGGACAGATACGCAGTATTTT. As protein: CANKRGQGTDTQYF.